This T cell receptor beta chain was documented in a study of cytomegalovirus exposure and HLA in healthy donors. This CDR3 is 15 amino acids long. Trimming cost V 8 bases and J 0 bases; bases outside gene matches: 6. CDR1 and CDR2 from the germline V gene are SGHDT and YYEEEE. The PCR used 60 Vbeta and 13 Jbeta primers. Profiling relied on immunoSEQ multiplex PCR, and the TCRdb table lists in-frame clones only, not all of them. This sample has fewer than 250,000 clones; more than 65% occur once, and the top ten carry 0.6% to 0.65%. The source of this sequence is a man between 18 and 35 years old in good health and CMV-seronegative. Sequencing was done on a sample of PBMCs. The gene calls are TRBV5-6 and TRBJ2-2; 8 bases agree with TRBD1. The CDR3: CASKTGGPNTGELFF. CDR3 nucleotide sequence: TGTGCCAGTAAAACAGGGGGACCGAACACCGGGGAGCTGTTTTTT.